Listed below are T cell receptor beta chains from one sample, sequenced in a study of shared clonotypes between healthy human individuals. Here immunoSEQ multiplex PCR was the method, and the copy in TCRdb shows in-frame clones only, minus some. This table holds about 600,000 clones, around three quarters found once. Sequencing was carried out using PBMCs. The receptors were gathered from a woman aged 40 to 50 in good health. Some clones in this sample may be carry-over from other donors' samples. CDR3s include the opening cysteine and the closing phenylalanine or tryptophan. The D gene is left open where the match is weak. Clone size is shown for a subset of rows, as once, few, many or a class of expanded clone.

>TRBJ2-1|TRBV5-1|NA|12|NA
TGCGCCAGCAGCTCGCAAGGTAATGAGCAGTTCTTC
CASSSQGNEQFF
>TRBJ2-6|TRBV18|NA|18|TRBD1
TGTGCCAGCTCACCACTGGGACAGGGGGCGCTCGGGGCCAACGTCCTGACTTTC
CASSPLGQGALGANVLTF
>TRBJ2-2|TRBV5-4|once|13|NA
TGTGCCAGCAGCCCTAGGGGCACCGGGGAGCTGTTTTTT
CASSPRGTGELFF
>TRBJ2-7|TRBV20-1|NA|11|NA
TGCAGTGCTCCCCTGGGGTACGAGCAGTACTTC
CSAPLGYEQYF
>TRBJ2-7|TRBV10-3|NA|14|NA
TGTGCCATCAGTGACACCGGTCGCTCCTACGAGCAGTACTTC
CAISDTGRSYEQYF
>TRBJ2-5|TRBV9|NA|15|NA
TGTGCCAGCAGCGTAGGTCCCAGCCAGGAAGAGACCCAGTACTTC
CASSVGPSQEETQYF
>TRBJ2-7|TRBV5-1|few|15|NA
TGCGCCAGCAGCTCGGGGTCCACTAGCTCCTACGAGCAGTACTTC
CASSSGSTSSYEQYF
>TRBJ1-1|TRBV18|once|16|TRBD1
TGTGCCAGCTCACCAACTAGGGGACAGGGGGCGGCGGGAGCTTTCTTT
CASSPTRGQGAAGAFF
>TRBJ1-5|TRBV5-6|NA|16|TRBD1
TGTGCCAGCAGCCCGAGGGACAGGGGAAGCAATCAGCCCCAGCATTTT
CASSPRDRGSNQPQHF
>TRBJ1-2|TRBV11-3|NA|20|NA
TGTGCCAGCAGCTTAGATCGAAGGGCGGGACATCGTGAAGCTAACTATGGCTACACCTTC
CASSLDRRAGHREANYGYTF
>TRBJ1-5|TRBV28|NA|14|TRBD1
TGTGCCAGCAGTGTACAGGGGGCCCATCAGCCCCAGCATTTT
CASSVQGAHQPQHF
>TRBJ1-5|TRBV4-1|NA|14|NA
TGCGCCAGCAGCCAAGGGTTTTTGGCCCGGCCCCAGCATTTT
CASSQGFLARPQHF
>TRBJ2-7|TRBV2|once|16|TRBD2
TGTGCCAGCAGGAGAGCCGGGACTAGCGGCACCTACGAGCAGTACTTC
CASRRAGTSGTYEQYF
>TRBJ2-3|TRBV18|NA|12|NA
TGTGCCAGCTCCCAAAAAGCAGATACGCAGTATTTT
CASSQKADTQYF
>TRBJ1-2|TRBV6-5|NA|13|NA
TGTGCCAGCAGTTACTCAGGGGCTCGCGGCTACACCTTC
CASSYSGARGYTF
>TRBJ2-2|TRBV7-3|NA|13|TRBD1
TGTGCCAGCAGCTTAGGACAGGCCGGGGAGCTGTTTTTT
CASSLGQAGELFF
>TRBJ2-1|TRBV7-2|once|15|TRBD2
TGTGCCAGCAGCTCGGGACTAGCGGGAGCCAATGAGCAGTTCTTC
CASSSGLAGANEQFF
>TRBJ1-2|TRBV5-5|NA|13|NA
TGTGCCAGCAGCTTTGGGAGTAACTATGGCTACACCTTC
CASSFGSNYGYTF
>TRBJ1-1|TRBV11-2|NA|15|NA
TGTGCCAGCAGCTTACTACAGGGCACGAACACTGAAGCTTTCTTT
CASSLLQGTNTEAFF
>TRBJ2-1|TRBV28|NA|15|TRBD2
TGTGCCAGCAGTTTAGGACGGGAGGAATACAATGAGCAGTTCTTC
CASSLGREEYNEQFF
>TRBJ1-5|TRBV27|NA|13|NA
TGTGCCAGCAGTAGTTATAGCAATCAGCCCCAGCATTTT
CASSSYSNQPQHF
>TRBJ1-2|TRBV19|NA|15|TRBD1
TGTGCCAGTATCCAAACAGGGGCCAATCTTTATGGCTACACCTTC
CASIQTGANLYGYTF
>TRBJ2-7|TRBV4-2|NA|15|NA
TGTGCCAGCAGCCAAGATCTTGTCCTCTCCTACGAGCAGTACTTC
CASSQDLVLSYEQYF
>TRBJ1-5|TRBV28|few|15|NA
TGTGCCAGCAGTTTATCAGACAGTAGCAATCAGCCCCAGCATTTT
CASSLSDSSNQPQHF
>TRBJ2-2|TRBV9|NA|19|TRBD2
TGTGCCAGCAGCGGAGCGACCCGGTGGGGACTAGCAGACACCGGGGAGCTGTTTTTT
CASSGATRWGLADTGELFF
>TRBJ2-1|TRBV28|NA|14|NA
TGTGCCAGCAGTAGATCGGGTGCCTACAATGAGCAGTTCTTC
CASSRSGAYNEQFF
>TRBJ2-7|TRBV6-5|NA|15|TRBD2
TGTGCCAGCAGTTACTCGGGACTAGCGGGCTACGAGCAGTACTTC
CASSYSGLAGYEQYF
>TRBJ2-1|TRBV7-8|NA|21|TRBD1
TGTGCCAGCAGCTTAGCGCGAATCTTGCTAAGGGACAGGCGTTCCTACAATGAGCAGTTCTTC
CASSLARILLRDRRSYNEQFF
>TRBJ2-1|TRBV5-6|NA|16|TRBD1
TGTGCCAGCAGCTTGGGGGGACAGGGTTCCTACAATGAGCAGTTCTTC
CASSLGGQGSYNEQFF
>TRBJ2-7|TRBV27|NA|14|TRBD2
TGTGCCAGCAGTTCTCGGCTAGCGGGAGACGAGCAGTACTTC
CASSSRLAGDEQYF
>TRBJ2-5|TRBV6-1|NA|15|TRBD2
TGTGCCACCAATAGCGGGAGGGCCCCGTCGGAGACCCAGTACTTC
CATNSGRAPSETQYF
>TRBJ1-4|TRBV25-1|NA|17|TRBD1
TGTGCCAGCAGTGTGCTACAGGGGCGGGGGCAGGATGAAAAACTGTTTTTT
CASSVLQGRGQDEKLFF
>TRBJ2-7|TRBV28|NA|14|TRBD2
TGTGCCAGCAGTTCTCCGGGACTAGCGGGAGGCCAAGGCTTC
CASSSPGLAGGQGF
>TRBJ1-2|TRBV7-8|NA|13|NA
TGTGCCGGCAGCGAGGGACCTTTCTATGGCTACACCTTC
CAGSEGPFYGYTF
>TRBJ1-6|TRBV5-1|NA|14|NA
TGCGCCAGCAGCTTTGGGACGGTGAATTCACCCCTCCACTTT
CASSFGTVNSPLHF
>TRBJ2-5|TRBV2|NA|14|TRBD2
TGTGCCAGCAGTGTAGAGCGGGAGGATCCTTCCCAGTACTTC
CASSVEREDPSQYF
>TRBJ1-6|TRBV20-1|NA|11|NA
TGCAGTGCTGGGACTGGATCACCCCTCCACTTT
CSAGTGSPLHF
>TRBJ1-1|TRBV30|few|11|NA
TGTGCCTCAGCTCATCGGCCTGAAGCTTTCTTT
CASAHRPEAFF
>TRBJ2-7|TRBV7-2|once|14|TRBD1
TGTGCCAGCAGCTATGGGACAGTGCCCGACGAGCAGTACTTC
CASSYGTVPDEQYF
>TRBJ2-7|TRBV12-5|NA|19|TRBD2
TGTGCTAGTGGTTTGGTACCCACTAGCGGGGACGAAAAGGCGTACGAGCAGTACTTC
CASGLVPTSGDEKAYEQYF
>TRBJ2-4|TRBV28|few|17|NA
TGTGCCAGCAGTACCGCGTCCGCTGAGGGACCCAAAAACATTCAGTACTTC
CASSTASAEGPKNIQYF
>TRBJ2-3|TRBV29-1|few|15|TRBD2
TGCAGCGTTGGACAGACTAGCGGAGGTGGAGATACGCAGTATTTT
CSVGQTSGGGDTQYF
>TRBJ1-1|TRBV25-1|NA|15|NA
TGTGCCAGCAGTGGGGGAACAGGGATAGACACTGAAGCTTTCTTT
CASSGGTGIDTEAFF